Sequencing of this T cell receptor (beta chain) was carried out in a study of PD-1 blockade in classical Hodgkin lymphoma. For the study at large: Intravenous infusions of nivolumab 3 mg/kg reached patients every 2 weeks. Findings and limits, study-wide: Newly diagnosed patients had baseline TCR diversity that was reportedly lower than that of healthy donors. For complete responders, baseline diversity was comparable to that of newly diagnosed patients.

The method was immunoSEQ multiplex PCR; TCRdb's version includes in-frame clones alone and lacks a portion of them. The sample lists more than 90,000 clones, 85% to 90% seen once, with under 7.5% in the top ten. As regards this clone: The antigen remains undetermined.

With no exception, relapse followed autologous stem cell transplantation in all patients, and brentuximab vedotin exposure varied. The TCR originated in a human donor with classical Hodgkin lymphoma. Specimen: peripheral blood mononuclear cells (PBMCs), collected before the second cycle of nivolumab.

The CDR3 DNA follows: TGTGCCAGCAGGGGATTCGACCACACCGGGGAGCTGTTTTTT. Encoded protein: CASRGFDHTGELFF. The genes are TRBV7-6 and TRBJ2-2; no clear D gene. CDR1 is SGHVS and CDR2 is FNYEAQ in the germline V gene. The CDR3 loop spans 14 amino acids. V lost 6 bases, J lost 3 bases, and 11 bases lay in between.